This TCR beta chain was found in a study of CD8+ T cells in alopecia areata. Trimming pared 0 bases from V and 7 bases from J, leaving 16 bases between. The CDR3 runs to 15 residues. CDR1 is SGHRS and CDR2 is YFSETQ in the germline V gene. As the sequencing template, cDNA was produced by extracting RNA and reverse transcribing it. Assay used: immunoSEQ multiplex PCR; TCRdb lists only in-frame clones, some missing. The repertoire holds more than 110,000 clones, with roughly 50% as singletons. Treatment defined: oral pan-JAK inhibitor, 5-10 mg twice daily. This sequence was found in a human donor with alopecia areata. The chain carries TRBV5-1 and TRBJ1-2, with D perhaps matching TRBD1 (6 bases). The source material was CD8+ T cells sorted from blood, sampled at week 4, from a patient treated with tofacitinib. DNA of the CDR3: TGCGCCAGCAGCTTGGAGAGGGACAAGAGACGTGGCTACACCTTC. As protein: CASSLERDKRRGYTF.